Included here is one T cell receptor beta chain sequence, with context. No antigen is known for it. One base away there is no much larger clone; base qualities are not given. The sample comes from a study of shared clonotypes between healthy human individuals (TCRdb year 2020). General notes on the study: A few men and two women, aged 18 to 49 years, made up the cohort. To increase sequencing depth and limit assay-specific biases, different laboratories used diverse techniques to prepare libraries and sequence TCR repertoires. Per donor, three plates each were used for CD4 naive and CD4 memory, two for CD8 naive, and one for CD8 memory. Per donor, leukapheresis produced somewhere between about 0.9 and 10 billion PBMCs. The study deeply sequenced blood TCR repertoires of roughly five healthy adults to estimate repertoire size and the extent of clonotype sharing between individuals.

TCR CDR3 regions were amplified from genomic DNA by multiplex PCR using the deep immunoSEQ assay. For each cell subset, the extracted genomic DNA was distributed evenly across all wells of several immunoSEQ 96-well plates, and each plate served as one replicate. For sorted subsets, each replicate PCR was loaded with around 200 ng genomic DNA, equivalent to some 27,000 T cell genomes. Purified libraries were quantified with a Qubit 3.0 fluorometer, sized on a Bioanalyzer 2100, and re-quantified with the KAPA Library Quantification kit. Each immunoSEQ 96-well plate was sequenced on its own single-read 150-cycle Illumina NextSeq 550 flow cell. In the authors' own workflow: Because the immunoSEQ output included only junctional sequences and no quality scores, the filtering could not be the same as the filtering used for full-length reads. To assign V/J genes and CDR3, sequences were annotated using PyIR, a Python wrapper for IgBLAST v1.9, with IMGT germline references. Reads with weak V/J assignments (E-value above 1e-6), missing CDR3, stop codons, out-of-frame junctions, or ambiguous translated residues were removed. V3J clonotypes were defined by identical inferred V gene, J gene, and CDR3 amino acid sequence. Percentage overlap between repertoires was computed as shared unique clonotypes divided by the size of the smaller repertoire. Richness of each repertoire was evaluated using RTK rarefaction, the Chao1 estimator, and Recon v2.1 estimates of unobserved clonotypes. Generation probabilities were computed with OLGA for all TCRbeta clonotypes obtained by the gDNA method from four donors. TCRdb took this table from immuneACCESS and kept in-frame rearrangements with V and J called. Such tables lack part of the clones; where checked against another copy, unresolved V genes explain under half of the gap, and the rest is unexplained. The DNA was the basis for D and trimming; V, J and clone size are from that table. In all, the sample holds 100,000 or so clones, and 68% of those were seen once. Roughly a quarter of the sample comes from the top ten.

The germline V gene encodes CDR1 MGHRA and CDR2 YSYEKL. At the junction V is shortened by 3 bases and J by 6 bases, with 18 bases in between. From cysteine to phenylalanine, the CDR3 is 15 amino acids long. Here the CDR3 DNA is all that survives: 45 bases in frame from base 1. Study-wide conclusions, independent of this receptor: Pairwise subsampling led to the expectation that sequencing depth would affect the degree of clonotype sharing among donors. Because the study included only a small number of donors, the genetic and exposure-history diversity represented was limited. Sampling was limited to blood, and TCR repertoires in tissue likely differ from TCR repertoires in blood. About 4.5% of naive CD4, 3.5% of naive CD8, roughly 2.5% of memory CD4, and less than 0.45% of memory CD8 clonotypes were shared across a handful of donors. Naive subsets generally had larger estimated clonotype richness than memory subsets. Rarefaction of sorted-subset datasets indicated incomplete sequencing despite the large sequencing depth. Compared with non-shared clonotypes, clonotypes shared by all four sorted-subset donors had higher generation probabilities.

The donors were healthy, HIV-negative adults who had no recently reported acute infections or vaccinations. Every donor was a Caucasian adult residing in Nashville, Tennessee, USA. CD8 memory samples combined magnetically selected CD45RO+ cells with CCR7-negative CD45RA+ effector memory (TemRA) cells. After blood collection by leukapheresis, PBMCs were isolated using Ficoll-Histopaque density gradient centrifugation and then cryopreserved in the vapor phase of liquid nitrogen. Analytical flow cytometry was used to check the purity and quantity of each magnetically sorted T cell population. Genomic DNA was isolated from each sorted fraction and quantified by UV absorbance on a Nanodrop 2000c.

This TCR derives from a woman in her twenties or thirties in good health. The specimen was memory CD8+ T cells sorted from blood. In the paper's terms, the cell subset or site label means: CD45RO+ cells pooled with CCR7-negative TemRA cells. Here the chain combines TRBV4-1 and TRBJ2-7, and the D gene may be TRBD1, 6 bases matching. The DNA sequence is given as TGCGCCAGCAGCCATGTACAGGGTCTCAGGCGCGAGCAGTACTTC. The resulting protein is CASSHVQGLRREQYF.